These 9 T cell receptor beta chains were all obtained from the same sample, sequenced in a study of blood T cell repertoires in COVID-19. The protocol was immunoSEQ multiplex PCR, while the TCRdb copy is restricted to in-frame clones and leaves out a portion. In the table there are hundreds of thousands of clones, more than 75% of which are singletons. The sample comprised peripheral blood. The receptors shown here come from a man aged 45 to 65 with COVID-19, enrolled during active disease.

This chain links TRBV10-3 with TRBJ1-2; tentatively, D is TRBD1 (6 bases). From germline, CDR1 is ENHRY and CDR2 SYGVKD. V was trimmed by 0 bases and J by 4 bases, leaving 6 bases between them. The CDR3 has 13 residues. CDR3 in DNA: TGTGCCATCAGTGAGTCACAGGGCTATGGCTACACCTTC. Its protein is CAISESQGYGYTF.

The chain couples TRBV19 to TRBJ2-1; 7 nucleotides match TRBD2. The CDR3 has 14 residues. Germline CDR1 reads LNHDA; CDR2 reads SQIVND (reference sequence). V shed 4 bases and J 7 bases; nucleotides not matched to a gene: 7. CDR3 bases: TGTGCCAGTAGTACCGGACTAGTCGCGAATGAGCAGTTCTTC. Amino acid sequence: CASSTGLVANEQFF.

The chain links TRBV5-1 to TRBJ2-7; 8 bases line up with TRBD1. CDR1 and CDR2 (germline): SGHRS, YFSETQ. The CDR3 length is 15 residues. J was trimmed by 0 bases and V by 4 bases; bases with no gene match: 6. As DNA, the CDR3 is TGCGCCAGCAGCCCAAGACAGGGGACCTCCTACGAGCAGTACTTC. Encoded protein: CASSPRQGTSYEQYF.

As for this clone: The junction departs from the called germline gene at one end, perhaps through a read error. This chain links TRBV7-3 with TRBJ2-1; 10 bases match TRBD2. Germline values: CDR1 SGHTA, CDR2 FQGTGA. There are 15 residues in the CDR3. The CDR3 sequence is CASSSAGGPYDEQFF. The CDR3 coding sequence is TGTGCCAGCAGCTCAGCGGGGGGGCCCTACGATGAGCAGTTCTTC. The full variable domain, completed using reference TRBV7-3 and TRBJ2-1, is GAGVSQTPSNKVTEKGKYVELRCDPISGHTALYWYRQSLGQGPEFLIYFQGTGAADDSGLPNDRFFAVRPEGSVSTLKIQRTERGDSAVYLCASSSAGGPYDEQFFGPGTRLTVL.

The V and J genes are TRBV11-1 and TRBJ2-6, with 7 bases lining up with TRBD1. The CDR3 spans 16 residues. From germline, CDR1 is SGHAT and CDR2 FQDESV (reference sequence). After removal of 5 bases from V and 1 base from J, the junction contained 5 bases not matched to a gene. Here the CDR3 reads CASSRTGESGANVLTF. CDR3 DNA: TGTGCCAGCAGCCGAACAGGGGAGTCTGGGGCCAACGTCCTGACTTTC. Variable domain in full (rest from reference TRBV11-1 and TRBJ2-6): EAEVAQSPRYKITEKSQAVAFWCDPISGHATLYWYRQILGQGPELLVQFQDESVVDDSQLPKDRFSAERLKGVDSTLKIQPAELGDSAMYLCASSRTGESGANVLTFGAGSRLTVL.

This sequence joins TRBV6-2 or TRBV6-3 and TRBJ2-2, with TRBD2 matching over 7 bases. Germline-derived CDR1 and CDR2 are MNHEY and SVGEGT. The V and J ends lost 5 bases and 9 bases, in that order; junction bases with no gene match: 9. CDR3 size: 14 residues. This CDR3 reads CASSPPGRERELFF. Written as DNA, the CDR3 is TGTGCCAGCAGTCCCCCGGGGCGGGAGCGGGAGCTGTTTTTT.

This sequence joins TRBV28 and TRBJ2-5; 10 bases line up with TRBD1. CDR1 is MDHEN, CDR2 SYDVKM, per germline. The length of the CDR3 is 17 residues. Losses at the gene ends were 8 bases for V and 4 bases for J; bases not matched to a gene: 16. The CDR3 DNA follows: TGTGCCAGCCCCCCTCCGGGACAGGGGACCGTCGGAGAGACCCAGTACTTC. It specifies CASPPPGQGTVGETQYF. Full variable domain (rest looked up from reference TRBV28 and TRBJ2-5): DVKVTQSSRYLVKRTGEKVFLECVQDMDHENMFWYRQDPGLGLRLIYFSYDVKMKEKGDIPEGYSVSREKKERFSLILESASTNQTSMYLCASPPPGQGTVGETQYFGPGTRLLVL.

A note on this clone: Other DNA sequences in this sample translate to the same CDR3. V is TRBV18 and J is TRBJ1-1; tentative D call: TRBD1 (6 bases). Trimming removed 0 bases from V and 2 bases from J, with 7 bases in between. There are 14 residues in the CDR3. Per germline, CDR1 KGHSH and CDR2 LQKENI. The CDR3, as DNA: TGTGCCAGCTCACCACCGACAGGCAACACTGAAGCTTTCTTT. It specifies CASSPPTGNTEAFF.

The count of this clone is one. The rearrangement uses TRBV5-4 and TRBJ2-5; possibly TRBD2 for D (6 bases). The CDR3 is 16 residues long. Germline assignment: CDR1 SGHNT and CDR2 YYREEE (reference sequence). Trimming left V 4 bases short and J 1 base short, with 17 bases between. CDR3 in DNA: TGTGCCAGCAGCCGGGGGTCCAGGGCGTCCCAAGAGACCCAGTACTTC. Translating gives CASSRGSRASQETQYF.